The entry below describes one TCR beta chain. This entry comes from a study of shared clonotypes between healthy human individuals. V shed 0 bases and J shed 3 bases, with 19 bases lying between them. In germline, CDR1 is SGHTS, CDR2 YDEGEE. The CDR3 runs 18 residues. Over several immunoSEQ plates, each subset's genomic DNA was distributed in even portions. Assay: immunoSEQ multiplex PCR; the TCRdb copy retains only in-frame clones and omits some. Among 2 million to 2.5 million clones, more than 85% were seen once, and the ten largest hold under 0.45%. This TCR was sampled from a man aged 18 to 35 in good health. Some clones in this sample may be carry-over from other donors' samples. Sequenced material: naive CD4+ T cells from PBMCs. Documented subset: CD45RA+ positively selected. V gene TRBV5-8 combines with J gene TRBJ1-5; D might be TRBD1 (5 bases). CDR3 bases: TGTGCCAGCAGCTTGGGGTATAGGAACCAGGGACTCAATCAGCCCCAGCATTTT. This codes for CASSLGYRNQGLNQPQHF. Based on the CDR3 plus reference TRBV5-8 and TRBJ1-5, the full variable domain is EAGVTQSPTHLIKTRGQQATLRCSPISGHTSVYWYQQALGLGLQFLLWYDEGEERNRGNFPPRFSGRQFPNYSSELNVNALELEDSALYLCASSLGYRNQGLNQPQHFGDGTRLSIL.